These 9 T cell receptor beta chains were sequenced from one sample in a study of T-cell memory formation after mild COVID-19. MiXCR was run by TCRdb on the 5' RACE reads, yielding one entry per CDR3 protein. This sample has about 290,000 distinct CDR3 sequences, with around 15% found just once. The specimen sequenced was PBMCs or a T cell subset sorted from them (not recorded which). The source is a man younger than 30 who had mild COVID-19 (a few samples of this study predate the infection). Cell type and time point are not known.

This clonotype turned up a few times. The chain recombines TRBV24-1 with TRBJ2-3; D may be TRBD1 or TRBD2 (5 bases each). The CDR3 contains 20 residues. V shed 3 bases and J shed 0 bases, with 24 bases lying between them. CDR1 is KGHDR, CDR2 SFDVKD, per germline. The CDR3 spells CATSDAPGTGAPTSTDTQYF. For the CDR3, the DNA is TGTGCCACCAGTGATGCCCCAGGGACGGGCGCACCTACTAGCACAGATACGCAGTATTTT.

This clonotype was picked up a small number of times. J is TRBJ1-1 and V is TRBV29-1; D unclear. CDR3 size: 12 residues. In germline, CDR1 is SQVTM, CDR2 ANQGSEA. Trimming stripped 6 bases from V and 3 bases from J, with 11 bases between. The CDR3 reads CSVGPGHTEAFF. In DNA, the CDR3 is TGCAGCGTCGGCCCAGGTCACACTGAAGCTTTCTTT.

This clonotype was detected ten times or more. The chain combines TRBV11-1 with TRBJ2-5; 14 nucleotides align to TRBD2. Trimming cost V 5 bases and J 2 bases; bases outside gene matches: 4. The CDR3 is 16 amino acids. CDR1 is SGHAT and CDR2 is FQDESV in the germline V gene (reference sequence). Here the CDR3 reads CASSPGLAGGQETQYF. The CDR3 DNA is TGTGCCAGCAGCCCAGGACTAGCGGGGGGTCAAGAGACCCAGTACTTC.

This clonotype was counted a few times. The genes are TRBV20-1 and TRBJ1-6; D may be TRBD1 (5 bases). The length of the CDR3 is 13 residues. V lost 6 bases, J lost 7 bases, and 13 bases lay in between. Germline values: CDR1 DFQATT, CDR2 SNEGSKA (reference sequence). The CDR3 DNA reads as TGCAGTGCCTTCAGGGACGGCAATTCACCCCTCCACTTT. It specifies CSAFRDGNSPLHF.

The chain joins TRBV5-1 to TRBJ2-7; TRBD2 agrees at 10 bases. CDR1 is SGHRS, CDR2 YFSETQ, per germline. After removal of 4 bases from V and 2 bases from J, the junction contained 6 bases not matched to a gene. The CDR3 runs 15 residues. The CDR3 region is CASSLGTSDAYEQYV. The DNA of the CDR3 is TGCGCCAGCAGCCTCGGGACTAGCGACGCCTACGAGCAGTACGTC.

This sequence joins TRBV7-9 and TRBJ2-4; 7 nucleotides line up with TRBD2. Germline V CDR1 and CDR2: SEHNR, FQNEAQ (reference sequence). With 1 base clipped from V and 0 bases from J, the junction kept 12 bases outside the gene matches. The CDR3 consists of 19 residues. This CDR3 reads CASSLGLGRADLAKNIQYF. The CDR3 region has the DNA TGTGCCAGCAGCTTAGGATTGGGGAGGGCGGACCTAGCCAAAAACATTCAGTACTTC.

This chain links TRBV27 with TRBJ2-1, with 12 bases that match TRBD2. Per germline, CDR1 MNHEY and CDR2 SMNVEV (reference sequence). This CDR3 comprises 16 residues. V trimming: 4 bases; J trimming: 7 bases; junction bases outside the gene matches: 8. The CDR3 nucleotides read TGTGCCAGCAGTTCCAGACTAGCGGGGGTTGGTAATGAGCAGTTCTTC. Translation gives CASSSRLAGVGNEQFF.

V is TRBV12-5 and J is TRBJ1-1; D remains unclear. CDR1 is LGHNT, CDR2 FRNRAP, per germline. The CDR3 spans 15 residues. Trimming cost V 1 base and J 1 base, with 10 bases left between them. CDR3 amino acids: CASGLGPTRNTEAFF. The CDR3 DNA reads TGTGCTAGTGGTTTGGGCCCCACGAGGAACACTGAAGCTTTCTTT.

The rearrangement joins TRBV27 to TRBJ1-2, with a possible D match to TRBD1 (6 bases). Germline V gene data show CDR1 as MNHEY and CDR2 as SMNVEV (reference sequence). The CDR3 has 14 amino acids. V was clipped by 6 bases and J by 5 bases, with 16 bases between them. CDR3 sequence (DNA): TGTGCCAGCAGGAGAGTCTTAGGGGGTTATGGCTACACCTTC. Translating gives CASRRVLGGYGYTF.